The rows below give T cell receptor beta chains drawn from one sample of a study of a mutant IDH1 vaccine in newly diagnosed glioma. No antigen has been identified for these receptors. The method was immunoSEQ multiplex PCR; TCRdb's version includes in-frame clones alone and lacks a portion of them. The sample holds under 40,000 clones, approximately 80% seen once. Specimen: PBMCs, collected from a glioma patient whose treatment included an IDH1 peptide vaccine. Receptors were obtained from a man younger than 40 with glioma. Each CDR3 is given with its conserved first and last residue. D genes are given only for firm matches. Not every row has a clone size; where given, it reads once, few, many or a size class.

len: 13
j_gene: TRBJ2-1
d_gene: TRBD1
v_gene: TRBV29-1
abundance: -
CDR3aa: CSVYRGNQREQFF
CDR3nt: TGCAGCGTGTACAGGGGGAACCAGCGCGAGCAGTTCTTC

len: 13
j_gene: TRBJ1-4
d_gene: -
v_gene: TRBV5-1
abundance: -
CDR3aa: CASSFRPNEKLFF
CDR3nt: TGCGCCAGCAGCTTCCGTCCTAATGAAAAACTGTTTTTT

len: 14
j_gene: TRBJ1-4
d_gene: -
v_gene: TRBV29-1
abundance: many
CDR3aa: CSVEVGREGEKLFF
CDR3nt: TGCAGCGTTGAAGTTGGGAGGGAAGGTGAAAAACTGTTTTTT

len: 15
j_gene: TRBJ2-3
d_gene: -
v_gene: TRBV5-1
abundance: -
CDR3aa: CASRIASGSTDTQYF
CDR3nt: TGCGCCAGCAGAATCGCAAGCGGATCCACAGATACGCAGTATTTT

len: 15
j_gene: TRBJ2-1
d_gene: -
v_gene: TRBV12-5
abundance: -
CDR3aa: CASGDLGYGYNEQFF
CDR3nt: TGTGCTAGTGGCGATTTAGGGTACGGCTACAATGAGCAGTTCTTC

len: 16
j_gene: TRBJ1-2
d_gene: -
v_gene: TRBV7-2
abundance: -
CDR3aa: CASSPGLRSGDYGYTF
CDR3nt: TGTGCCAGCAGCCCGGGGCTTCGGTCGGGTGACTATGGCTACACCTTC

len: 15
j_gene: TRBJ1-2
d_gene: TRBD1
v_gene: TRBV9
abundance: -
CDR3aa: CASSAELQGDYGYTF
CDR3nt: TGTGCCAGCAGCGCGGAGTTACAGGGGGACTATGGCTACACCTTC

len: 12
j_gene: TRBJ1-1
d_gene: -
v_gene: TRBV5-1
abundance: -
CDR3aa: CASSLEGGEAFF
CDR3nt: TGCGCCAGCAGCTTGGAGGGGGGTGAAGCTTTCTTT

len: 15
j_gene: TRBJ1-4
d_gene: -
v_gene: TRBV6-1
abundance: -
CDR3aa: CASSESTGPNEKLFF
CDR3nt: TGTGCCAGCAGTGAAAGTACAGGGCCTAATGAAAAACTGTTTTTT

len: 15
j_gene: TRBJ1-5
d_gene: -
v_gene: TRBV7-9
abundance: -
CDR3aa: CASSSDSGGNQPQHF
CDR3nt: TGTGCCAGCAGCTCAGATTCCGGGGGCAATCAGCCCCAGCATTTT

len: 14
j_gene: TRBJ2-7
d_gene: TRBD1
v_gene: TRBV6-5
abundance: -
CDR3aa: CASSYSRQGYEQYF
CDR3nt: TGTGCCAGCAGTTACTCGAGACAGGGCTACGAGCAGTACTTC

len: 16
j_gene: TRBJ2-5
d_gene: TRBD2
v_gene: TRBV27
abundance: -
CDR3aa: CASSPRVAGGQETQYF
CDR3nt: TGTGCCAGCAGTCCCCGAGTAGCGGGAGGACAGGAGACCCAGTACTTC

len: 14
j_gene: TRBJ2-3
d_gene: -
v_gene: TRBV7-2
abundance: -
CDR3aa: CASSRVESTDTQYF
CDR3nt: TGTGCCAGCAGCCGCGTGGAGAGCACAGATACGCAGTATTTT

len: 12
j_gene: TRBJ1-1
d_gene: -
v_gene: TRBV10-2
abundance: few
CDR3aa: CASLDPNTEAFF
CDR3nt: TGCGCCAGCCTGGACCCGAACACTGAAGCTTTCTTT

len: 15
j_gene: TRBJ1-3
d_gene: -
v_gene: TRBV25-1
abundance: -
CDR3aa: CASSGGALSGNTIYF
CDR3nt: TGTGCCAGCAGTGGGGGGGCACTCTCTGGAAACACCATATATTTT

len: 14
j_gene: TRBJ1-3
d_gene: -
v_gene: TRBV5-4
abundance: -
CDR3aa: CASSLAGSGNTIYF
CDR3nt: TGTGCCAGCAGCTTGGCCGGGTCTGGAAACACCATATATTTT

len: 15
j_gene: TRBJ1-2
d_gene: -
v_gene: TRBV11-2
abundance: -
CDR3aa: CASSFGQDFNYGYTF
CDR3nt: TGTGCCAGCAGCTTTGGCCAGGACTTTAACTATGGCTACACCTTC

len: 13
j_gene: TRBJ2-7
d_gene: -
v_gene: TRBV19
abundance: -
CDR3aa: CASSIRGNYEQYF
CDR3nt: TGTGCCAGTAGTATAAGGGGTAACTACGAGCAGTACTTC

len: 14
j_gene: TRBJ1-1
d_gene: -
v_gene: TRBV27
abundance: -
CDR3aa: CASSFGLPNTEAFF
CDR3nt: TGTGCCAGCAGTTTCGGGCTCCCAAACACTGAAGCTTTCTTT

len: 15
j_gene: TRBJ2-7
d_gene: -
v_gene: TRBV19
abundance: large
CDR3aa: CASSMEVLSSYEQYF
CDR3nt: TGTGCCAGTAGTATGGAGGTATTAAGCTCCTACGAGCAGTACTTC

len: 14
j_gene: TRBJ2-7
d_gene: -
v_gene: TRBV7-9
abundance: -
CDR3aa: CASSSRTEIYEQYF
CDR3nt: TGTGCCAGCAGCTCCCGGACTGAGATCTACGAGCAGTACTTC

len: 15
j_gene: TRBJ2-7
d_gene: TRBD2
v_gene: TRBV9
abundance: -
CDR3aa: CASSTTSGGAYEQYF
CDR3nt: TGTGCCAGCAGCACGACTAGCGGAGGGGCCTACGAGCAGTACTTC

len: 15
j_gene: TRBJ1-4
d_gene: -
v_gene: TRBV6-1
abundance: -
CDR3aa: CASSGSSILGEKLFF
CDR3nt: TGTGCCAGCAGTGGTAGCTCCATCCTGGGGGAAAAACTGTTTTTT

len: 14
j_gene: TRBJ1-1
d_gene: TRBD1
v_gene: TRBV19
abundance: -
CDR3aa: CASSSKGGGSEAFF
CDR3nt: TGTGCCAGTAGTAGTAAAGGGGGCGGCTCTGAAGCTTTCTTT

len: 14
j_gene: TRBJ2-2
d_gene: -
v_gene: TRBV11-2
abundance: -
CDR3aa: CASSLDRATGELFF
CDR3nt: TGTGCCAGCAGCTTAGACAGGGCCACCGGGGAGCTGTTTTTT

len: 16
j_gene: TRBJ2-1
d_gene: TRBD1
v_gene: TRBV25-1
abundance: -
CDR3aa: CASSDRPGQVGTEQFF
CDR3nt: TGTGCCAGCAGTGACCGACCGGGACAGGTAGGAACTGAGCAGTTCTTC

len: 15
j_gene: TRBJ1-2
d_gene: TRBD1
v_gene: TRBV18
abundance: -
CDR3aa: CASSPPNRGEGGYTF
CDR3nt: TGTGCCAGCTCACCACCTAACAGGGGCGAAGGAGGCTACACCTTC

len: 16
j_gene: TRBJ2-1
d_gene: TRBD2
v_gene: TRBV5-1
abundance: -
CDR3aa: CASSLDGTSGGNEQFF
CDR3nt: TGCGCCAGCAGCTTGGACGGGACTAGCGGGGGCAATGAGCAGTTCTTC

len: 16
j_gene: TRBJ1-3
d_gene: -
v_gene: TRBV19
abundance: -
CDR3aa: CASSPPGALSGNTIYF
CDR3nt: TGTGCCAGTAGTCCCCCGGGGGCTTTATCTGGAAACACCATATATTTT

len: 13
j_gene: TRBJ2-3
d_gene: -
v_gene: TRBV14
abundance: -
CDR3aa: CASSQVIADTQYF
CDR3nt: TGTGCCAGCAGCCAAGTAATAGCAGATACGCAGTATTTT

len: 11
j_gene: TRBJ2-1
d_gene: -
v_gene: TRBV6-4
abundance: once
CDR3aa: CASSDSNEQFF
CDR3nt: TGTGCCAGCAGTGACTCAAATGAGCAGTTCTTC

len: 15
j_gene: TRBJ1-1
d_gene: -
v_gene: TRBV10-3
abundance: few
CDR3aa: CAISDRTVRNTEAFF
CDR3nt: TGTGCCATCAGTGATAGGACAGTCCGGAACACTGAAGCTTTCTTT

len: 14
j_gene: TRBJ2-3
d_gene: -
v_gene: TRBV5-1
abundance: -
CDR3aa: CASSSWLGTDTQYF
CDR3nt: TGCGCCAGCAGCTCCTGGTTGGGCACAGATACGCAGTATTTT

len: 12
j_gene: TRBJ2-7
d_gene: -
v_gene: TRBV7-9
abundance: -
CDR3aa: CASTSNSYEQYF
CDR3nt: TGTGCCAGCACCTCAAACTCCTACGAGCAGTACTTC

len: 14
j_gene: TRBJ2-3
d_gene: -
v_gene: TRBV6-1
abundance: -
CDR3aa: CASSVDTSTDTQYF
CDR3nt: TGTGCCAGCAGTGTAGACACAAGCACAGATACGCAGTATTTT

len: 14
j_gene: TRBJ2-1
d_gene: -
v_gene: TRBV6-4
abundance: -
CDR3aa: CASSESRTYNEQFF
CDR3nt: TGTGCCAGCAGTGAGAGCAGAACCTACAATGAGCAGTTCTTC

len: 16
j_gene: TRBJ1-2
d_gene: -
v_gene: TRBV4-1
abundance: -
CDR3aa: CASSQPPGYASYGYTF
CDR3nt: TGCGCCAGCAGCCAACCGCCAGGGTATGCCTCCTATGGCTACACCTTC

len: 15
j_gene: TRBJ2-4
d_gene: TRBD1
v_gene: TRBV5-4
abundance: -
CDR3aa: CASSLGQGGENIQYF
CDR3nt: TGTGCCAGCAGCCTCGGACAGGGCGGAGAAAACATTCAGTACTTC

len: 12
j_gene: TRBJ2-3
d_gene: -
v_gene: TRBV5-1
abundance: medium-sized
CDR3aa: CASSLEGSTQYF
CDR3nt: TGCGCCAGCAGCTTAGAGGGAAGCACGCAGTATTTT

len: 15
j_gene: TRBJ2-7
d_gene: -
v_gene: TRBV28
abundance: -
CDR3aa: CASSTHSDRSYEQYF
CDR3nt: TGTGCCAGCAGTACTCACAGTGACCGCTCCTACGAGCAGTACTTC

len: 14
j_gene: TRBJ1-5
d_gene: TRBD1
v_gene: TRBV7-8
abundance: -
CDR3aa: CASSRTGGGQPQHF
CDR3nt: TGTGCCAGCAGCCGGACAGGGGGCGGACAGCCCCAGCATTTT

len: 14
j_gene: TRBJ2-3
d_gene: TRBD1
v_gene: TRBV7-9
abundance: -
CDR3aa: CASSTDRGADTQYF
CDR3nt: TGTGCCAGCAGCACGGACAGGGGTGCAGATACGCAGTATTTT

len: 14
j_gene: TRBJ2-7
d_gene: TRBD1
v_gene: TRBV10-3
abundance: -
CDR3aa: CAISWDSLVHEQYF
CDR3nt: TGTGCCATCAGCTGGGACAGCTTAGTACACGAGCAGTACTTC

len: 12
j_gene: TRBJ1-1
d_gene: -
v_gene: TRBV7-9
abundance: few
CDR3aa: CASSLTEDEAFF
CDR3nt: TGTGCCAGCAGCTTAACTGAGGACGAAGCTTTCTTT

len: 14
j_gene: TRBJ2-7
d_gene: TRBD1
v_gene: TRBV2
abundance: -
CDR3aa: CASRVPGQIYEQYF
CDR3nt: TGTGCCAGCAGGGTCCCGGGACAGATTTACGAGCAGTACTTC

len: 16
j_gene: TRBJ2-3
d_gene: TRBD2
v_gene: TRBV5-4
abundance: -
CDR3aa: CASSLGLAVGGDTQYF
CDR3nt: TGTGCCAGCAGCTTGGGACTAGCGGTCGGGGGAGATACGCAGTATTTT

len: 16
j_gene: TRBJ2-5
d_gene: -
v_gene: TRBV6-5
abundance: -
CDR3aa: CASSYDPGRRQETQYF
CDR3nt: TGTGCCAGCAGTTACGATCCCGGGCGGCGCCAAGAGACCCAGTACTTC

len: 13
j_gene: TRBJ2-7
d_gene: -
v_gene: TRBV6-1
abundance: -
CDR3aa: CASSEPGSYEQYF
CDR3nt: TGTGCCAGCAGTGAGCCGGGTTCCTACGAGCAGTACTTC

len: 16
j_gene: TRBJ1-5
d_gene: -
v_gene: TRBV6-5
abundance: -
CDR3aa: CASSSGRLYSNQPQHF
CDR3nt: TGTGCCAGCAGTTCGGGCAGATTGTATAGCAATCAGCCCCAGCATTTT

len: 13
j_gene: TRBJ1-5
d_gene: -
v_gene: TRBV27
abundance: -
CDR3aa: CASSFGGNQPQHF
CDR3nt: TGTGCCAGCAGTTTCGGGGGCAATCAGCCCCAGCATTTT

len: 15
j_gene: TRBJ2-7
d_gene: -
v_gene: TRBV7-9
abundance: -
CDR3aa: CASSPGTPSTYEQYF
CDR3nt: TGTGCCAGCAGCCCCGGGACTCCCTCGACCTACGAGCAGTACTTC

len: 15
j_gene: TRBJ1-2
d_gene: -
v_gene: TRBV30
abundance: -
CDR3aa: CAWSVSGGGAFGYTF
CDR3nt: TGTGCCTGGAGTGTATCGGGGGGGGGCGCGTTTGGCTACACCTTC

len: 13
j_gene: TRBJ2-7
d_gene: TRBD1
v_gene: TRBV5-1
abundance: -
CDR3aa: CASSSTTGAEQYF
CDR3nt: TGCGCCAGCAGCTCCACCACAGGGGCCGAGCAGTACTTC

len: 14
j_gene: TRBJ1-5
d_gene: -
v_gene: TRBV6-6
abundance: -
CDR3aa: CASSQAASNQPQHF
CDR3nt: TGTGCCAGCAGTCAGGCAGCGAGCAATCAGCCCCAGCATTTT